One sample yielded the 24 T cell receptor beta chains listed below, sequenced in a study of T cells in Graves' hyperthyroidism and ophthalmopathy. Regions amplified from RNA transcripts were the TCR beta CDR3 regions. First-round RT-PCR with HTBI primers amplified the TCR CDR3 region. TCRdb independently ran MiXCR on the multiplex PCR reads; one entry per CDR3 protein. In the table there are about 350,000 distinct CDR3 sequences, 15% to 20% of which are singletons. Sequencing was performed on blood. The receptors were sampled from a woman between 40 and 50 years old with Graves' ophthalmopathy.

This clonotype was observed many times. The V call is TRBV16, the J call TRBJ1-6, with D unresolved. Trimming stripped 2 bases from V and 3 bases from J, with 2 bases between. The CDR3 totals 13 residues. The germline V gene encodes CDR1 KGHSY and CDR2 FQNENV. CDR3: CASSQSYNSPLHF. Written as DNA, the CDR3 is TGTGCCAGCAGCCAAAGCTATAATTCACCCCTCCACTTT.

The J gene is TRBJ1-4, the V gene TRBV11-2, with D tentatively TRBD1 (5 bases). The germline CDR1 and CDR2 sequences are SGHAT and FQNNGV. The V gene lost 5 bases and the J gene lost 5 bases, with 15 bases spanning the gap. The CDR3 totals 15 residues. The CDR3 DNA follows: TGTGCCAGCAGCCATGGGGGGTTAGGGAATGAAAAACTGTTTTTT. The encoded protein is CASSHGGLGNEKLFF. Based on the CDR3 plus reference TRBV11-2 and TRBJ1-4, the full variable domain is EAGVAQSPRYKIIEKRQSVAFWCNPISGHATLYWYQQILGQGPKLLIQFQNNGVVDDSQLPKDRFSAERLKGVDSTLKIQPAKLEDSAVYLCASSHGGLGNEKLFFGSGTQLSVL.

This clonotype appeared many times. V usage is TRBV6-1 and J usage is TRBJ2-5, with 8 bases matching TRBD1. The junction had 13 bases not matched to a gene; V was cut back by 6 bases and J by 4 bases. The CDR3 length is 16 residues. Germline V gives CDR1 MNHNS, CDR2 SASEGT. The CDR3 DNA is TGTGCCAGCAGCACAAATCCAGGGGGCTTGGGAGAGACCCAGTACTTC. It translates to CASSTNPGGLGETQYF.

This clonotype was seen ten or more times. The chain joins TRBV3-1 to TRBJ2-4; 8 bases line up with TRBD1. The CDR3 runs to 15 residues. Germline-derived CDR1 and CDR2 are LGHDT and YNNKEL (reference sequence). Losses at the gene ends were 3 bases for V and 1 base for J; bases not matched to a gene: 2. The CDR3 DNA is TGTGCCAGCAGCCACCACAGGGGGGCCAAAAACATTCAGTACTTC. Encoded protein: CASSHHRGAKNIQYF.

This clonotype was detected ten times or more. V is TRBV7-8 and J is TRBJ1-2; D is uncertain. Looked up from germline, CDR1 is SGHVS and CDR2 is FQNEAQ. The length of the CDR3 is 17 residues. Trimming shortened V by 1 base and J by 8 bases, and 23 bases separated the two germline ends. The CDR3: CASSLGVGRSTGGGYTF. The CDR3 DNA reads TGTGCCAGCAGCTTAGGAGTGGGCAGGTCGACCGGAGGGGGCTACACCTTC.

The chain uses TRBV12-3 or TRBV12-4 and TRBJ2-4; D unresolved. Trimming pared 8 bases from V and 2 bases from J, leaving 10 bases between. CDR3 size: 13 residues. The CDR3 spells CASGNDPKNIQYF. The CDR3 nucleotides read TGTGCCAGCGGGAACGACCCCAAAAACATTCAGTACTTC.

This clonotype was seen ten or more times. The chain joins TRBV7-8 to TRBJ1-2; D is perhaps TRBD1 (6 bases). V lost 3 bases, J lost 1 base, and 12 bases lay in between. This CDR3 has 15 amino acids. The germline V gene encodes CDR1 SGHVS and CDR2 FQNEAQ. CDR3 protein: CASSFTTGLNYGYTF. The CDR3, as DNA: TGTGCCAGCAGCTTTACGACAGGACTTAACTATGGCTACACCTTC. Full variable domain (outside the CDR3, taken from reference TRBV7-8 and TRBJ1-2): GAGVSQSPRYKVAKRGQDVALRCDPISGHVSLFWYQQALGQGPEFLTYFQNEAQLDKSGLPSDRFFAERPEGSVSTLKIQRTQQEDSAVYLCASSFTTGLNYGYTFGSGTRLTVV.

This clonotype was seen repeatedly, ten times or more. CDR3 protein: CAIRAGQGTNTGELFF. For the CDR3, the DNA is TGTGCCATCAGGGCGGGACAGGGAACGAACACCGGGGAGCTGTTTTTT. This rearrangement joins TRBV10-3 to TRBJ2-2; 9 bases agree with TRBD1. This CDR3 is built from 16 residues. V lost 6 bases and J lost 0; bases outside the gene matches: 5. Germline lookup yields CDR1 ENHRY and CDR2 SYGVKD.

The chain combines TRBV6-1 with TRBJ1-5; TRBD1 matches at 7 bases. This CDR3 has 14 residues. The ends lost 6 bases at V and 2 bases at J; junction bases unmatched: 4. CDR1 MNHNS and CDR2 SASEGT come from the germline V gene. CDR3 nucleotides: TGTGCCAGCAGACGCGGGACAGGCAATCAGCCCCAGCATTTT. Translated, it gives CASRRGTGNQPQHF.

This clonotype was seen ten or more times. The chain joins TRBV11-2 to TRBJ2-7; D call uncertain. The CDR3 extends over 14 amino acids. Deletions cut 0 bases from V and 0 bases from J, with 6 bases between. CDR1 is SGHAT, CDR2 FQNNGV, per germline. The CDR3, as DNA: TGTGCCAGCAGCTTAGAGCCTCCCTCCTACGAGCAGTACTTC. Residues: CASSLEPPSYEQYF.

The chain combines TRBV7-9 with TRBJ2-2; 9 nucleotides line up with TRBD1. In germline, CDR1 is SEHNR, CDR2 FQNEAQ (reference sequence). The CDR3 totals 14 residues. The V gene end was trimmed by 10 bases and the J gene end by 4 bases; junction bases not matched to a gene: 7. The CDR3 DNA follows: TGTGCCACCAAGAGACAGGGGGGCACCGGGGAGCTGTTTTTT. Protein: CATKRQGGTGELFF.

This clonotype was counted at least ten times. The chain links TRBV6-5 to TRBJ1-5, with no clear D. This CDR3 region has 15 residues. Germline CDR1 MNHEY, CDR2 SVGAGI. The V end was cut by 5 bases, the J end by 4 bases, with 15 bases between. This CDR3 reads CASSPDSAGNQPQHF. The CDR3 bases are TGTGCCAGCAGTCCAGATTCGGCCGGAAATCAGCCCCAGCATTTT.

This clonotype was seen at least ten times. DNA of the CDR3: TGTGCCAGCAGTTTATTCGCAGGCGCTGCAACCGGGGAGCTGTTTTTT. Protein: CASSLFAGAATGELFF. The J gene is TRBJ2-2, the V gene TRBV27, with D unresolved. Trimming took off 1 base at V and 5 bases at J, with 14 bases between the two ends. Germline values: CDR1 MNHEY, CDR2 SMNVEV (reference sequence). This CDR3 has 16 amino acids.

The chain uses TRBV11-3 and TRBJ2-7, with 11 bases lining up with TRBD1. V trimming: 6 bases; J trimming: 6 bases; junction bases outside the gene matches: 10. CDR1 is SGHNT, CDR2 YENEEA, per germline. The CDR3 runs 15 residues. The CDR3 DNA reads TGTGCCAGCAGGGACAGGGGGCTCGTCGATGGCGAGCAGTACTTC. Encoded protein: CASRDRGLVDGEQYF.

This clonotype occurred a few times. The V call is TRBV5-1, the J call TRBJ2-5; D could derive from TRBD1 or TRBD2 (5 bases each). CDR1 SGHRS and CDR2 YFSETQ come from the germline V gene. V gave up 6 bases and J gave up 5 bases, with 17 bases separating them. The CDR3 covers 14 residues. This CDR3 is CASKSEAWGETQYF. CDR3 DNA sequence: TGCGCCAGCAAGTCCGAGGCGTGGGGGGAGACCCAGTACTTC. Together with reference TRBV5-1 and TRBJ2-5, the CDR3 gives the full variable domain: KAGVTQTPRYLIKTRGQQVTLSCSPISGHRSVSWYQQTPGQGLQFLFEYFSETQRNKGNFPGRFSGRQFSNSRSEMNVSTLELGDSALYLCASKSEAWGETQYFGPGTRLLVL.

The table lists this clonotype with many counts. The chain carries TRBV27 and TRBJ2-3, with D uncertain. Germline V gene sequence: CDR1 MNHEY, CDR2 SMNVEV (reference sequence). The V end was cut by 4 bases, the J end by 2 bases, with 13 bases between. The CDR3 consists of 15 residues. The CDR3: CASSSGRYHTDTQYF. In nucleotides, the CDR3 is TGTGCCAGCAGTTCTGGGCGCTACCACACAGATACGCAGTATTTT.

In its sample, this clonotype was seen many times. This CDR3 is CATSSDEDTYSGNTIYF. The CDR3, as DNA: TGTGCCACCAGCAGCGATGAGGACACCTACTCTGGAAACACCATATATTTT. The chain has TRBV15 and TRBJ1-3; D is possibly TRBD1 (5 bases). This CDR3 is 17 amino acids long. V shed 3 bases and J shed 0 bases, with 15 bases lying between them. The germline V gene has CDR1 LNHNV and CDR2 YYDKDF (reference sequence).

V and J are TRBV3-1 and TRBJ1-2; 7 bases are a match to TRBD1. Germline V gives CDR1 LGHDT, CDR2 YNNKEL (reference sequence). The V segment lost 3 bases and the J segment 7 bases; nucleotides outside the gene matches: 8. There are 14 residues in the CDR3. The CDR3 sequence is CASSHLQGPLGYTF. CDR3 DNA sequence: TGTGCCAGCAGCCACTTACAGGGGCCCCTTGGCTACACCTTC.

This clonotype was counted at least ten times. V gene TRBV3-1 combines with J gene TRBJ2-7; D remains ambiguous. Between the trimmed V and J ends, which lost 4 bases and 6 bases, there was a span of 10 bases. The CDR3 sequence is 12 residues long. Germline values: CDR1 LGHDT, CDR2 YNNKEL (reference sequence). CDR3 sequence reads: CASSLTVTEQYF. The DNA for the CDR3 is TGTGCCAGCAGCCTAACAGTGACCGAGCAGTACTTC.

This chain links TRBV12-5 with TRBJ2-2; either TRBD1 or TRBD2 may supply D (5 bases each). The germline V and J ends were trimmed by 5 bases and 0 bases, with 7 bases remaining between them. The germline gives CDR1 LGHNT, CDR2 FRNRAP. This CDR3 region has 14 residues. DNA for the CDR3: TGTGCTAGTGGTGGGGACGCGAACACCGGGGAGCTGTTTTTT. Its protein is CASGGDANTGELFF.

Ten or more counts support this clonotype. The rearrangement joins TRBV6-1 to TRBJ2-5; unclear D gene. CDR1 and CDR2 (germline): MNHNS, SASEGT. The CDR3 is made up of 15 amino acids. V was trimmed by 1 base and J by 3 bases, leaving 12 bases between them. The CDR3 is CASSEEGIYKETQYF. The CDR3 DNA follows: TGTGCCAGCAGTGAAGAAGGCATCTATAAAGAGACCCAGTACTTC.

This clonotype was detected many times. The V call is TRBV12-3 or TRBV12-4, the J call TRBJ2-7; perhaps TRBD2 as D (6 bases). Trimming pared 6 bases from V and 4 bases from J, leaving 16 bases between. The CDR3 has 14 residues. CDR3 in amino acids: CASSGPREPYEQYF. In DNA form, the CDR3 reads TGTGCCAGCAGCGGACCCCGGGAGCCGTACGAGCAGTACTTC.

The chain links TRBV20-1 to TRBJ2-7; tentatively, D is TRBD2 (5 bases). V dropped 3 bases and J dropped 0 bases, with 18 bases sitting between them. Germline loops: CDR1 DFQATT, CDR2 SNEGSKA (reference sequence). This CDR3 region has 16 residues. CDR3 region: CSASRLTESPSYEQYF. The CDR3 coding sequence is TGCAGTGCTAGTAGACTAACGGAATCCCCCTCCTACGAGCAGTACTTC.

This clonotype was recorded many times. The CDR3 bases are TGCAGTGCCCACGTGGACAGGAGAGAAGCTTTCTTT. The encoded protein is CSAHVDRREAFF. The rearrangement links TRBV20-1 to TRBJ1-1; 7 bases map to TRBD1. CDR1 DFQATT and CDR2 SNEGSKA come from the germline V gene (reference sequence). With V trimmed by 6 bases and J by 8 bases, 9 bases remained unmatched. This CDR3 is built from 12 residues.